In its sample, the clone carrying this T cell receptor (beta chain) was seen many times. What it recognizes is unknown. The germline V gene encodes CDR1 DFQATT and CDR2 SNEGSKA (reference sequence). Unmatched junction bases numbered 5, after V lost 1 base and J lost 1 base. CDR3 length equals 17 residues. Multiple V-beta primers and a C-beta primer amplified TCRB from RNA. Via MiXCR, TCRdb re-called the multiplex PCR reads, giving one row per CDR3 protein. The table shows fewer than 15,000 distinct CDR3 sequences, with 64% occurring only once. This specimen comes from a study of tumor-infiltrating lymphocytes in glioblastoma multiforme. Study-wide results and limits: Clone frequencies may be distorted by unequal TCR transcripts per cell.

The sequencing sample was made of brain tumor tissue. This clonotype was obtained from a male donor with glioblastoma. V usage is TRBV20-1 and J usage is TRBJ2-1; 12 bases are shared with TRBD2. The CDR3 region is CSARVLAGGPSYNEQFF. The CDR3 DNA reads as TGCAGTGCTAGAGTCCTAGCGGGAGGGCCTTCCTACAATGAGCAGTTCTTC.